These 20 T cell receptor beta chains share one sample of origin, sequenced in a study of blood T cell repertoires in COVID-19. Using immunoSEQ multiplex PCR, the repertoire was profiled, and TCRdb retains in-frame clones only, with some absent. The table lists about 290,000 clones, around 86% of them singletons. The sequencing sample was made of PBMCs or T cells enriched from blood (not recorded which). The receptor set was obtained from a woman aged 40 to 50 who had recovered from COVID-19.

This clone was seen only once. This chain joins TRBV5-5 and TRBJ1-2; 7 bases align to TRBD1. The CDR3 has 14 amino acids. V lost 4 bases to trimming and J lost 4 bases; unmatched junction nucleotides: 7. CDR1 and CDR2 (germline): SGHKS, YYEKEE (reference sequence). CDR3 sequence reads: CASSGGDSVYGYTF. CDR3 bases: TGTGCCAGCAGCGGCGGGGACAGCGTCTATGGCTACACCTTC.

V is TRBV6-5 and J is TRBJ1-1; possible D gene TRBD1, 5 bases. The germline V gene encodes CDR1 MNHEY and CDR2 SVGAGI. V lost 6 bases, J lost 0 bases, and 8 bases lay in between. The CDR3 spans 13 residues. The CDR3 loop is CASSPGVNTEAFF. In nucleotides, the CDR3 is TGTGCCAGCAGCCCGGGGGTGAACACTGAAGCTTTCTTT.

This rearrangement joins TRBV5-1 to TRBJ2-1; weak D call: TRBD1 (6 bases). CDR3 size: 17 residues. Germline CDR1 reads SGHRS; CDR2 reads YFSETQ. V was trimmed by 0 bases and J by 5 bases, leaving 18 bases between them. The CDR3 spells CASSLGRGSPYNNEQFF. The CDR3 nucleotides read TGCGCCAGCAGCTTGGGCAGGGGTTCTCCGTATAACAATGAGCAGTTCTTC. The full variable domain, with the rest looked up from reference TRBV5-1 and TRBJ2-1, is KAGVTQTPRYLIKTRGQQVTLSCSPISGHRSVSWYQQTPGQGLQFLFEYFSETQRNKGNFPGRFSGRQFSNSRSEMNVSTLELGDSALYLCASSLGRGSPYNNEQFFGPGTRLTVL.

The chain uses TRBV2 and TRBJ2-7; TRBD2 is a possible D gene (6 bases). In germline, CDR1 is SNHLY, CDR2 FYNNEI. The CDR3 is made up of 16 amino acids. Trimming removed 6 bases from V and 1 base from J, with 19 bases in between. This chain's CDR3 is CASSKRGSGRSYEQYF. For the CDR3, the DNA is TGTGCCAGCAGCAAAAGAGGGTCAGGGAGGTCCTACGAGCAGTACTTC. The variable domain in full, completed from reference TRBV2 and TRBJ2-7, reads EPEVTQTPSHQVTQMGQEVILRCVPISNHLYFYWYRQILGQKVEFLVSFYNNEISEKSEIFDDQFSVERPDGSNFTLKIRSTKLEDSAMYFCASSKRGSGRSYEQYFGPGTRLTVT.

This chain's CDR3 is CASSQDFRTGFEAEVDTQYF. CDR3 coding DNA: TGTGCCAGCAGCCAAGATTTCAGGACAGGGTTTGAGGCCGAGGTGGATACGCAGTATTTT. This chain uses TRBV3-1 (or the pseudogene TRBV3-2) with TRBJ2-3; 8 positions agree with TRBD1. Germline CDR1 and CDR2: LGHDT and YNNKEL (reference sequence). J lost 6 bases, V lost 0 bases, and 20 bases had no gene match. CDR3 length: 20 residues.

This clone was counted a few times. Distinct nucleotide sequences in the sample also encode this CDR3. The rearrangement joins TRBV18 to TRBJ2-5; TRBD2 is a possible D gene (5 bases). The CDR3 is 12 residues long. Trimming removed 3 bases from V and 5 bases from J, with 7 bases in between. Germline V gene data show CDR1 as KGHSH and CDR2 as LQKENI. The CDR3, as DNA: TGTGCCAGCTCACCCCCGGGGGAGACCCAGTACTTC. Its protein is CASSPPGETQYF.

The V gene is TRBV4-2, the J gene TRBJ2-1, with 10 bases lining up with TRBD2. Germline loops: CDR1 LGHNA, CDR2 YNFKEQ. Trimming at V came to 4 bases and at J to 7 bases, leaving 7 bases not matched to a gene. This CDR3 contains 15 residues. The CDR3 DNA reads TGTGCCAGCAGCCCCCTAGGACTAGCGGATAATGAGCAGTTCTTC. Protein sequence: CASSPLGLADNEQFF.

This chain connects TRBV5-1 to TRBJ1-1; TRBD1 matches 9 bases. This CDR3 comprises 14 residues. J lost 3 bases, V lost 2 bases, and 2 bases had no gene match. CDR1 and CDR2 from the germline V gene are SGHRS and YFSETQ. The CDR3 DNA follows: TGCGCCAGCAGCTTAGGGGACAGGGACACTGAAGCTTTCTTT. This codes for CASSLGDRDTEAFF.

The rearrangement joins TRBV5-8 to TRBJ1-4; 10 nucleotides align to TRBD1. The CDR3 sequence is 14 residues long. Germline CDR1 SGHTS, CDR2 YDEGEE. V gave up 5 bases and J gave up 7 bases; unmatched junction bases: 5. In DNA form, the CDR3 reads TGTGCCAGCAGTCAAGGGACAGGGGTTGAAAAACTGTTTTTT. It specifies CASSQGTGVEKLFF. Variable domain in full (rest from reference TRBV5-8 and TRBJ1-4): EAGVTQSPTHLIKTRGQQATLRCSPISGHTSVYWYQQALGLGLQFLLWYDEGEERNRGNFPPRFSGRQFPNYSSELNVNALELEDSALYLCASSQGTGVEKLFFGSGTQLSVL.

The rearrangement uses TRBV5-1 and TRBJ1-4; tentative D call: TRBD1 (6 bases). The V and J ends lost 4 bases and 8 bases respectively, with 18 bases between them. CDR3 length: 15 amino acids. The germline gives CDR1 SGHRS, CDR2 YFSETQ. The CDR3 loop reads CASSVSGAPREKLFF. CDR3 DNA: TGCGCCAGCAGCGTTTCAGGGGCGCCTAGGGAAAAACTGTTTTTT.

The chain has TRBV11-2 and TRBJ1-2; D uncertain. CDR1 is SGHAT and CDR2 is FQNNGV in the germline V gene. The CDR3 contains 13 residues. The ends were cut back, 5 bases at V and 8 bases at J, with 15 bases in the middle. This CDR3 is CASSPSRTMGYTF. For the CDR3, the DNA is TGTGCCAGCAGCCCTTCCCGAACAATGGGCTACACCTTC.

The chain combines TRBV2 with TRBJ1-3; TRBD1 matches at 9 bases. CDR1 and CDR2 (germline): SNHLY, FYNNEI. The CDR3 sequence is 14 residues long. V was clipped by 6 bases and J by 4 bases; unmatched bases: 4. Here the CDR3 DNA reads TGTGCCAGCAGGGCGACAGGGGGAGGAAACACCATATATTTT. Translating gives CASRATGGGNTIYF.

V usage is TRBV29-1 and J usage is TRBJ2-5; D might be TRBD2 (6 bases). Trimming took 6 bases from V and 0 from J, leaving 8 bases between them. The CDR3 has 12 residues. Germline CDR1 reads SQVTM; CDR2 reads ANQGSEA. CDR3 protein: CSVSGDQETQYF. The CDR3 DNA reads as TGCAGCGTCTCGGGAGACCAAGAGACCCAGTACTTC.

The V gene is TRBV6-1, the J gene TRBJ2-7, with D tentatively TRBD2 (6 bases). CDR1 is MNHNS, CDR2 SASEGT, per germline. Trimming removed 3 bases from V and 3 bases from J, with 15 bases in between. The CDR3 totals 15 residues. The CDR3 DNA reads as TGTGCCAGCAGTGACCGCGAGGGGAGGTTCTACGAGCAGTACTTC. Its translation is CASSDREGRFYEQYF.

This sequence joins TRBV6-6 and TRBJ1-2, with TRBD1 matching 8 bases. Trimming removed 5 bases from V and 3 bases from J; junction bases left unmatched: 8. The CDR3 length is 15 residues. CDR1 is MNHNY and CDR2 is SVGAGI in the germline V gene (reference sequence). DNA for the CDR3: TGTGCCAGCAGTCTGGGACAGGTGGAGTACTATGGCTACACCTTC. Its translation is CASSLGQVEYYGYTF.

The CDR3 DNA is TGTGCCAGCAGCTTGATGTCTGGGACAGGCCTCAATCAGCCCCAGCATTTT. Encoded protein: CASSLMSGTGLNQPQHF. The chain has TRBV5-5 and TRBJ1-5, with 8 bases aligning to TRBD1. The germline V gene has CDR1 SGHKS and CDR2 YYEKEE (reference sequence). The CDR3 sequence is 17 residues long. V was clipped by 1 base and J by 3 bases; unmatched bases: 9.

V usage is TRBV30 and J usage is TRBJ1-1; D gene unclear. Germline CDR1 reads GTSNPN; CDR2 reads SVGIG (reference sequence). The CDR3 totals 13 residues. V was shortened by 3 bases and J by 1 base, with 9 bases between the two germline ends. CDR3 protein: CAWRRLGNTEAFF. CDR3 in DNA: TGTGCCTGGAGGCGGCTCGGGAACACTGAAGCTTTCTTT.

J is TRBJ1-1 and V is TRBV7-9; a weak D match, TRBD1 (5 bases). Germline V gene sequence: CDR1 SEHNR, CDR2 FQNEAQ (reference sequence). CDR3 length: 14 amino acids. V was clipped by 5 bases and J by 8 bases, with 18 bases between them. The chain's CDR3 is CASSKRAGGMEAFF. CDR3 bases: TGTGCCAGCAGCAAAAGGGCCGGGGGTATGGAAGCTTTCTTT.

J is TRBJ2-3 and V is TRBV7-3, with TRBD2 as a possible D gene (6 bases). V shed 2 bases and J shed 1 base, with 10 bases lying between them. Germline V gene sequence: CDR1 SGHTA, CDR2 FQGTGA. The CDR3 loop spans 15 amino acids. The CDR3 protein is CASSLAGIGTDTQYF. The CDR3 bases are TGTGCCAGCAGCTTAGCGGGAATCGGCACAGATACGCAGTATTTT. Variable domain in full (rest from reference TRBV7-3 and TRBJ2-3): GAGVSQTPSNKVTEKGKYVELRCDPISGHTALYWYRQSLGQGPEFLIYFQGTGAADDSGLPNDRFFAVRPEGSVSTLKIQRTERGDSAVYLCASSLAGIGTDTQYFGPGTRLTVL.

The CDR3 reads CASSPRQGAAGDSYEQYF. As DNA, the CDR3 is TGTGCCAGCAGTCCACGTCAAGGGGCGGCAGGGGACTCCTACGAGCAGTACTTC. The chain combines TRBV27 with TRBJ2-7, with D perhaps TRBD1 (6 bases). The CDR3 is 18 residues long. Trimming removed 5 bases at V and 0 bases at J, with 23 bases between. CDR1 and CDR2 (germline): MNHEY, SMNVEV (reference sequence).